This T cell receptor (beta chain) was sequenced in a study of OX40 agonist ivuxolimab in advanced cancers. Sequencing was performed with immunoSEQ multiplex PCR; in TCRdb, only in-frame clones are kept and a portion is missing. The sample shows around 62,000 clones, around 85% of them seen only once. With 4 bases removed from V and 0 bases from J, the gap between germline ends came to 10 bases. The V gene's germline CDR1 is LNHDA and CDR2 SQIVND (reference sequence). The length of the CDR3 is 15 residues. Specimen: CD4+ or CD8+ T cells sorted from blood, collected in a trial of the OX40 agonist ivuxolimab. This chain links TRBV19 with TRBJ1-3; D uncertain. This sequence was found in an adult with an advanced solid tumor such as melanoma, head and neck, liver or kidney cancer. CDR3 bases: TGTGCCAGTAGTAAAACAAGCAGCTCTGGAAACACCATATATTTT. This gives the protein CASSKTSSSGNTIYF.